The 31 T cell receptor beta chains below were found in one sample sequenced in a study of T cell clonality in common variable immunodeficiency. Broader study findings: In common variable immunodeficiency, TCR beta chains reportedly carried fewer deletions and N-nucleotide insertions.

These receptors are not linked to any known antigen. Assay: immunoSEQ multiplex PCR; the TCRdb copy retains only in-frame clones and omits some. Singletons are absent from the sample, which has 15,000 to 25,000 clones. Sequencing was carried out using peripheral blood mononuclear cells. The receptor source for this set is a human donor with common variable immunodeficiency.

This clone was found a few times. The observed sequence ends 3 residues before the CDR3 terminus, with the missing tail filled in from the germline J gene. Other DNA variants within this sample encode the same CDR3. The V gene is TRBV7-9, the J gene TRBJ2-7; D not resolved. The CDR3 runs 13 residues. Germline loops: CDR1 SEHNR, CDR2 FQNEAQ (reference sequence). V gave up 4 bases and J gave up 6 bases, with 13 bases separating them. The CDR3 DNA, read in part, is TGTGCCAGCAGCTCGATAACACGTCCCGAG. This encodes CASSSITRPE. The CDR3 as a whole reads CASSSITRPEQYF. Variable domain in full (rest from reference TRBV7-9 and TRBJ2-7): DTGVSQNPRHKITKRGQNVTFRCDPISEHNRLYWYRQTLGQGPEFLTYFQNEAQLEKSRLLSDRFSAERPKGSFSTLEIQRTEQGDSAMYLCASSSITRPEQYFGPGTRLTVT.

This clone has a handful of counts. Read data end 3 residues before the CDR3 end; the end is taken from the germline J gene. V gene TRBV7-3 combines with J gene TRBJ1-2, with TRBD1 matching 7 bases. Germline V gene sequence: CDR1 SGHTA, CDR2 FQGTGA. CDR3 length equals 15 residues. The J segment lost 3 bases and the V segment lost 5 bases, leaving 9 bases of the junction unmatched. CDR3 residues: CASSKAKTGYYGYTF. Incomplete CDR3 DNA: TGTGCCAGCAGCAAAGCAAAGACAGGGTACTATGGC.

This clone showed up just a few times. The read gets to within 3 residues of the CDR3 end, and the germline J gene fills in the rest. The J gene is TRBJ1-5, the V gene TRBV6-2 or TRBV6-3; the D is unclear. Deletions cut 0 bases from V and 2 bases from J, with 14 bases between. Germline assignment: CDR1 MNHEY and CDR2 SVGEGT. The CDR3 runs 17 residues. The CDR3 DNA, read in part, is TGTGCCAGCAGTTACTCGATGGTGGGCTATGGCAATCAGCCC. Translated, it gives CASSYSMVGYGNQP. The full-length CDR3 reads as CASSYSMVGYGNQPQHF.

This clone turned up a few times. The read ends 3 residues before the CDR3 terminus; that terminus is restored from the germline J gene. The rearrangement uses TRBV19 and TRBJ2-7, with TRBD1 identical over 8 bases. The V gene end was trimmed by 2 bases and the J gene end by 5 bases; junction bases not matched to a gene: 5. Germline lookup yields CDR1 LNHDA and CDR2 SQIVND (reference sequence). The CDR3 totals 14 residues. Incomplete CDR3 DNA: TGTGCCAGTAGTATACAGGGGGCTTTGAACGAG. Translation gives CASSIQGALNE. The CDR3, in full, reads CASSIQGALNEQYF.

On this clone itself: The CDR3 extends 3 residues past the end of the read, so its final part is completed from the germline J gene. V is TRBV7-6 and J is TRBJ1-6, with 7 bases that match TRBD1. V shed 1 base and J 9 bases; nucleotides not matched to a gene: 9. Germline-derived CDR1 and CDR2 are SGHVS and FNYEAQ. The CDR3 is made up of 16 amino acids. CDR3 amino acids: CASSLVGQGEFSPLHF. CDR3 bases read: TGTGCCAGCAGCTTAGTGGGTCAGGGGGAATTTTCACCC.

On this clone: The read finishes 3 residues shy of the CDR3 end, and the germline J gene is used to complete it. The chain is built from TRBV2 and TRBJ2-7, with a tentative D call TRBD2 (6 bases). V shed 10 bases and J shed 2 bases, with 15 bases lying between them. This CDR3 has 13 residues. Germline V gene data show CDR1 as SNHLY and CDR2 as FYNNEI. The CDR3 loop reads CATKEGYTYEQYF. Incomplete CDR3 DNA: TGTGCCACCAAGGAGGGGTATACCTACGAG.

This clone was seen more than once but under ten times. Read data end 3 residues before the CDR3 end; the end is taken from the germline J gene. J is TRBJ2-2 and V is TRBV30; no clear D gene. Trimming removed 7 bases from V and 6 bases from J, with 12 bases in between. Germline loops: CDR1 GTSNPN, CDR2 SVGIG (reference sequence). This CDR3 is built from 12 residues. The CDR3 DNA, read in part, is TGTGCCTTCCCCAGGATTCCCGGGGAG. Its protein product is CAFPRIPGE. The CDR3 as a whole reads CAFPRIPGELFF.

Turning to this clone: Read data end 3 residues before the CDR3 end; the end is taken from the germline J gene. The J gene is TRBJ2-5, the V gene TRBV7-3, with 8 bases lining up with TRBD1. The germline V gene encodes CDR1 SGHTA and CDR2 FQGTGA. The trim removed 5 bases at V and 3 bases at J, leaving 5 bases unmatched. The CDR3 sequence is 14 residues long. The covered CDR3 bases are TGTGCCAGCAGCCAGACAGGGGAGGAAGAGACC. Its translation: CASSQTGEEET. The full CDR3 reads CASSQTGEEETQYF.

Remarks on this clone: Sequencing ends 3 residues short of the CDR3 end; the germline J gene provides the rest. The chain uses TRBV7-6 and TRBJ2-1; D is undetermined. CDR3 length equals 12 residues. CDR1 is SGHVS, CDR2 FNYEAQ, per germline. The germline V and J ends were trimmed by 3 bases and 8 bases, with 8 bases remaining between them. The CDR3: CASSFSRDEQFF. Incomplete CDR3 DNA: TGTGCCAGCAGCTTCTCTCGGGATGAG.

This clone was seen more than once but under ten times. This CDR3 reads CASSIPGLAGYNEQFF. CDR3 DNA, as far as it was read: TGTGCCAGTAGCATACCGGGACTAGCGGGGTACAATGAG. The chain recombines TRBV19 with TRBJ2-1, with 13 bases identical to TRBD2. The read ends 3 residues early relative to the CDR3; the germline J gene fills the gap. After removal of 6 bases from V and 4 bases from J, the junction contained 6 bases not matched to a gene. This CDR3 spans 16 amino acids. CDR1 and CDR2 from the germline V gene are LNHDA and SQIVND (reference sequence).

This clone showed up just a few times. The read comes to an end 3 residues before the CDR3 does, leaving the germline J gene to fill in the end. The chain is built from TRBV18 and TRBJ1-2; the D gene is possibly TRBD1 (5 bases). Trimming pared 2 bases from V and 4 bases from J, leaving 8 bases between. The CDR3 has 13 amino acids. CDR1 KGHSH and CDR2 LQKENI come from the germline V gene. The CDR3 DNA, read in part, is TGTGCCAGCTCACCAACAGGAGTCTATGGC. Its translation is CASSPTGVYG. The whole CDR3 reads CASSPTGVYGYTF. The full variable domain, rest sourced from reference TRBV18 and TRBJ1-2, is NAGVMQNPRHLVRRRGQEARLRCSPMKGHSHVYWYRQLPEEGLKFMVYLQKENIIDESGMPKERFSAEFPKEGPSILRIQQVVRGDSAAYFCASSPTGVYGYTFGSGTRLTVV.

This clone occurred a few times. The read ends 3 residues early relative to the CDR3; the germline J gene fills the gap. The chain links TRBV7-2 to TRBJ2-5, with 8 bases that match TRBD1. The CDR3 has 18 amino acids. Germline V gene sequence: CDR1 SGHTA, CDR2 FQGNSA. Trimming took 0 bases from V and 5 from J; bases not matched to a gene: 14. The CDR3 bases that were read are TGTGCCAGCAGCTTAGCGGGGGGTGGACAGGGTTTTGACGAGACC. Translated, it gives CASSLAGGGQGFDET. The full CDR3 sequence reads CASSLAGGGQGFDETQYF.

On this clone itself: The read finishes 3 residues shy of the CDR3 end, and the germline J gene is used to complete it. The rearrangement links TRBV7-6 to TRBJ1-3; TRBD1 matches 7 bases. CDR3 length: 14 amino acids. Unmatched junction bases numbered 4, after V lost 5 bases and J lost 3 bases. Germline V gene data show CDR1 as SGHVS and CDR2 as FNYEAQ. The CDR3 DNA, read in part, is TGTGCCAGCAGCCCAGGGGGTATTGGAAACACC. The encoded protein is CASSPGGIGNT. The entire CDR3 reads CASSPGGIGNTIYF.

Turning to this clone: Read data end 3 residues before the CDR3 end; the end is taken from the germline J gene. V is TRBV2 and J is TRBJ1-5; the match to TRBD1 covers 7 bases. V dropped 6 bases and J dropped 0; count of bases not matched to a gene: 14. The CDR3 loop spans 18 amino acids. Per the germline V gene, CDR1 is SNHLY and CDR2 is FYNNEI. The CDR3 bases that were read are TGTGCCAGCAGCAGGGACCGGGACAGAAAATATAGCAATCAGCCC. Translation: CASSRDRDRKYSNQP. The CDR3 as a whole reads CASSRDRDRKYSNQPQHF.

This clone was seen only a few times. The CDR3 goes on 3 residues after the read ends, and that part is filled in from the germline J gene. The chain joins TRBV6-2 or TRBV6-3 to TRBJ2-7; no clear D gene. Between the trimmed V and J ends, which lost 5 bases and 0 bases, there was a span of 8 bases. This CDR3 spans 13 amino acids. CDR1 MNHEY and CDR2 SVGEGT come from the germline V gene. CDR3 amino acids: CASSDTLSYEQYF. The sequenced part of the CDR3 DNA is TGTGCCAGCAGTGACACACTCTCCTACGAG.

This clone was found a few times. The read falls 3 residues short of the CDR3 end, and the missing part is taken from the germline J gene. The gene calls are TRBV6-2 or TRBV6-3 and TRBJ1-6; D is unclear. The CDR3 consists of 15 residues. CDR1 MNHEY and CDR2 SVGEGT come from the germline V gene. Trimming cost V 4 bases and J 7 bases, with 14 bases left between them. The CDR3 loop is CASSSSGAPNSPLHF. The part of the CDR3 DNA that was read is TGTGCCAGCAGTTCATCAGGCGCGCCCAATTCACCC.

With regard to this clone: With the read ending 3 residues before the CDR3 end, the germline J gene is used to fill in that end. The chain combines TRBV30 with TRBJ2-3; D is unclear. The V end was cut by 3 bases, the J end by 0 bases, with 22 bases between. The CDR3 runs 18 residues. Germline lookup yields CDR1 GTSNPN and CDR2 SVGIG (reference sequence). The CDR3 loop reads CAWRHMPPTRFSTDTQYF. The part of the CDR3 DNA that was read is TGTGCCTGGAGACACATGCCCCCGACAAGGTTCAGCACAGATACG.

This clone was recorded many times. Coverage ceases 3 residues before the CDR3 finishes, and the germline J gene fills in the end. This chain connects TRBV29-1 to TRBJ2-7; TRBD1 matches at 10 bases. This CDR3 contains 13 residues. Per germline, CDR1 SQVTM and CDR2 ANQGSEA. V trimming: 3 bases; J trimming: 2 bases; junction bases outside the gene matches: 1. CDR3 sequence: CSVEGQGPYEQYF. CDR3 DNA, as far as it was read: TGCAGCGTTGAGGGACAGGGGCCCTACGAG.

This clone occurred a few times. The read halts 3 residues ahead of the CDR3 end, with the missing end drawn from the germline J gene. V gene TRBV7-9 combines with J gene TRBJ2-7, with D possibly TRBD1 on 5 matching bases. The CDR3 runs to 14 residues. Germline V gene sequence: CDR1 SEHNR, CDR2 FQNEAQ (reference sequence). The ends were cut back, 5 bases at V and 4 bases at J, with 15 bases in the middle. CDR3 residues: CASSPDTQGYEQYF. The sequenced part of the CDR3 DNA is TGTGCCAGCAGCCCCGATACTCAGGGTTACGAG.

This clone was seen more than once but under ten times. Read sequence stops 3 residues before the CDR3 end, and the germline J gene provides the missing end. The chain couples TRBV19 to TRBJ2-7, with D hard to call. Germline V gene sequence: CDR1 LNHDA, CDR2 SQIVND (reference sequence). The germline V and J ends were trimmed by 6 bases and 3 bases, with 18 bases remaining between them. This CDR3 is built from 15 residues. CDR3 DNA, as far as it was read: TGTGCCAGTAGGTTTACCGCCTTAACCAGCTACGAG. Its translation is CASRFTALTSYE. The complete CDR3 reads CASRFTALTSYEQYF.

This clone was counted a few times. Coverage ceases 3 residues before the CDR3 finishes, and the germline J gene fills in the end. The V call is TRBV7-9, the J call TRBJ2-1; D is unclear. V was clipped by 2 bases and J by 4 bases, with 6 bases between them. This CDR3 region has 13 residues. CDR1 and CDR2 from the germline V gene are SEHNR and FQNEAQ (reference sequence). CDR3 DNA, as far as it was read: TGTGCCAGCAGCTTATTACGGTACAATGAG. Its protein product is CASSLLRYNE. The full CDR3 sequence reads CASSLLRYNEQFF.

Points on this clone: The read finishes 3 residues shy of the CDR3 end, and the germline J gene is used to complete it. This chain joins TRBV20-1 and TRBJ2-1; 7 nucleotides align to TRBD2. CDR1 and CDR2 from the germline V gene are DFQATT and SNEGSKA (reference sequence). Trimming cost V 6 bases and J 8 bases; bases outside gene matches: 13. The CDR3 runs to 14 residues. CDR3 DNA, as far as it was read: TGCAGTGCCCTCCGGCGGCGGGGAGGGGATGAG. Its protein product is CSALRRRGGDE. The CDR3 in full is CSALRRRGGDEQFF.

This clone has ten or more counts. The read ends 3 residues shy of where the CDR3 ends; the end is completed using the germline J gene. V gene TRBV5-1 combines with J gene TRBJ2-5; D is possibly TRBD2 (6 bases). The length of the CDR3 is 15 residues. Deletions cut 0 bases from V and 5 bases from J, with 14 bases between. Looked up from germline, CDR1 is SGHRS and CDR2 is YFSETQ. Incomplete CDR3 DNA: TGCGCCAGCAGCTTGGCTCTAGCGCTTACGGAGACC. It is translated as CASSLALALTET. The CDR3, in full, reads CASSLALALTETQYF.

By sample share, this clone is medium-sized. Read data end 3 residues before the CDR3 end; the end is taken from the germline J gene. The chain links TRBV20-1 to TRBJ2-1; 8 bases match TRBD1. The V and J ends lost 0 bases and 1 base, in that order; junction bases with no gene match: 8. Germline CDR1 is DFQATT and CDR2 is SNEGSKA (reference sequence). CDR3 size: 17 residues. The sequenced CDR3 bases are TGCAGTGCTAGAGAAACCCCTCGGGACAGGTCCTACAATGAG. The encoded protein is CSARETPRDRSYNE. Given in full, the CDR3 is CSARETPRDRSYNEQFF.

With respect to this clone: Read coverage stops 3 residues before the CDR3 terminus; the germline J gene supplies the remainder. This chain joins TRBV6-2 or TRBV6-3 and TRBJ2-2; possibly TRBD2 for D (5 bases). From germline, CDR1 is MNHEY and CDR2 SVGEGT. The ends were cut back, 6 bases at V and 0 bases at J, with 14 bases in the middle. This CDR3 contains 16 residues. The CDR3 reads CASSSADLANTGELFF. CDR3 DNA, as far as it was read: TGTGCCAGCAGCTCAGCGGACCTTGCGAACACCGGGGAG.

Concerning this clone: Read sequence stops 3 residues before the CDR3 end, and the germline J gene provides the missing end. V gene TRBV7-2 combines with J gene TRBJ2-3, with TRBD1 matching 11 bases. The V and J ends lost 3 bases and 5 bases, in that order; junction bases with no gene match: 4. Germline V gives CDR1 SGHTA, CDR2 FQGNSA. CDR3 length: 15 residues. The part of the CDR3 DNA that was read is TGTGCCAGCAGCTTTGTGGGACAGGGGGGAGATACG. It is translated as CASSFVGQGGDT. The entire CDR3 reads CASSFVGQGGDTQYF.

There are a few counts of this clone. The CDR3 end falls 3 residues outside the read, so it is completed with the germline J gene. The rearrangement uses TRBV19 and TRBJ1-1; a weak D match, TRBD1 (5 bases). The CDR3 consists of 14 residues. Germline CDR1 LNHDA, CDR2 SQIVND (reference sequence). Trimming shortened V by 5 bases and J by 1 base, and 11 bases separated the two germline ends. The covered CDR3 bases are TGTGCCAGTAGTTCCAGAGACAGGAACACTGAA. The encoded protein is CASSSRDRNTE. The entire CDR3 is CASSSRDRNTEAFF.

This clone was seen more than once but under ten times. CDR3 sequence reads: CASSEVAESSYEQYF. The part of the CDR3 DNA that was read is TGTGCCAGCAGTGAGGTGGCAGAAAGCTCCTACGAG. The chain uses TRBV6-1 and TRBJ2-7, with D unclear. The CDR3 extends 3 residues past the end of the read, so its final part is completed from the germline J gene. Trimming stripped 3 bases from V and 0 bases from J, with 12 bases between. This CDR3 has 15 amino acids. CDR1 is MNHNS and CDR2 is SASEGT in the germline V gene.

As to this clone: Read data end 3 residues before the CDR3 end; the end is taken from the germline J gene. The rearrangement uses TRBV19 and TRBJ2-2; 8 bases map to TRBD2. This CDR3 comprises 14 residues. V was pared by 8 bases and J by 0 bases, with 2 bases of the junction left unmatched. Per the germline V gene, CDR1 is LNHDA and CDR2 is SQIVND (reference sequence). CDR3 bases read: TGTGCCAGTGGGGGACTAGCGAACACCGGGGAG. It encodes CASGGLANTGE. The whole CDR3 protein is CASGGLANTGELFF.

This clone appeared a few times. The CDR3 goes on 3 residues after the read ends, and that part is filled in from the germline J gene. This sequence joins TRBV30 and TRBJ2-7; TRBD2 might be the D (6 bases). The CDR3 totals 18 residues. CDR1 and CDR2 (germline): GTSNPN, SVGIG (reference sequence). Trimming took off 3 bases at V and 2 bases at J, with 26 bases between the two ends. The CDR3 sequence is CAWRGFRFGGEYTYEQYF. The sequenced part of the CDR3 DNA is TGTGCCTGGAGAGGTTTTCGGTTCGGAGGGGAATATACCTACGAG.

Regarding this clone: The DNA ends 3 residues before the CDR3 does, and the rest of the CDR3 is filled in from the germline J gene. The V call is TRBV20-1, the J call TRBJ2-3; D possibly corresponds to TRBD1 (5 bases). V lost 5 bases to trimming and J lost 4 bases, with 16 bases between them. Germline V gene lookup returns CDR1 DFQATT and CDR2 SNEGSKA (reference sequence). The CDR3 has 14 amino acids. CDR3 in amino acids: CSAAVGLVADTQYF. The sequenced CDR3 bases are TGCAGTGCTGCAGTGGGGCTGGTTGCAGATACG.